The 29 T cell receptor beta chains listed next were all sequenced from one sample in a study of cytomegalovirus exposure and HLA in healthy donors. The protocol was immunoSEQ multiplex PCR, while the TCRdb copy is restricted to in-frame clones and leaves out a portion. The table includes about 130,000 clones, 88% detected once. Sample: PBMCs. These receptors originate from a man aged 25 to 40 in good health and CMV-seronegative.

This rearrangement joins TRBV18 to TRBJ2-2, with a tentative D call TRBD2 (6 bases). Germline assignment: CDR1 KGHSH and CDR2 LQKENI. The CDR3 covers 14 residues. Trimming left V 2 bases short and J 6 bases short, with 10 bases between. CDR3 loop: CASSPIVAAGELFF. CDR3 DNA: TGTGCCAGCTCACCAATAGTAGCGGCCGGGGAGCTGTTTTTT.

The CDR3 region is CASSSGTGGLYEQYF. The DNA of the CDR3 is TGTGCCAGCAGCTCCGGGACAGGGGGCCTGTACGAGCAGTACTTC. The chain recombines TRBV7-9 with TRBJ2-7, with 12 positions matching TRBD1. V dropped 4 bases and J dropped 4; count of bases not matched to a gene: 5. There are 15 residues in the CDR3. The germline gives CDR1 SEHNR, CDR2 FQNEAQ (reference sequence).

The chain has TRBV2 and TRBJ2-2; D is undetermined. Germline CDR1 SNHLY, CDR2 FYNNEI. This CDR3 has 13 residues. V was clipped by 6 bases and J by 1 base, with 6 bases between them. CDR3 sequence (DNA): TGTGCCAGCAGCCCCAAGAACACCGGGGAGCTGTTTTTT. Its protein is CASSPKNTGELFF.

The table lists this clone with a count of one. The chain carries TRBV30 and TRBJ2-1, with 9 bases fitting TRBD1. Trimming at V came to 0 bases and at J to 9 bases, leaving 3 bases not matched to a gene. The CDR3 spans 13 residues. Germline CDR1 is GTSNPN and CDR2 is SVGIG (reference sequence). The CDR3 reads CAWSVQGAGEQFF. DNA of the CDR3: TGTGCCTGGAGTGTACAGGGGGCGGGTGAGCAGTTCTTC.

The CDR3 region is CASSREVRGTYNEQFF. CDR3 sequence (DNA): TGTGCCAGCAGCAGAGAGGTGCGGGGCACCTACAATGAGCAGTTCTTC. The chain employs TRBV11-2 and TRBJ2-1, with D maybe TRBD2 (6 bases). This CDR3 comprises 16 residues. CDR1 and CDR2 from the germline V gene are SGHAT and FQNNGV. V lost 5 bases to trimming and J lost 2 bases, with 16 bases between them.

The chain uses TRBV7-9 and TRBJ2-7; TRBD1 agrees at 10 bases. Germline V lookup: CDR1 SEHNR, CDR2 FQNEAQ (reference sequence). Germline trimming cut 6 bases from V and 5 bases from J; bases unmatched to any gene: 13. The CDR3 sequence is 16 residues long. The CDR3 protein is CASSPQGQGLMDEQYF. As DNA, the CDR3 is TGTGCCAGCAGTCCGCAGGGACAGGGGCTAATGGACGAGCAGTACTTC. The variable domain in full, with the rest retrieved from reference TRBV7-9 and TRBJ2-7, is DTGVSQNPRHKITKRGQNVTFRCDPISEHNRLYWYRQTLGQGPEFLTYFQNEAQLEKSRLLSDRFSAERPKGSFSTLEIQRTEQGDSAMYLCASSPQGQGLMDEQYFGPGTRLTVT.

The chain has TRBV6-5 and TRBJ2-5; 9 bases fit TRBD1. Germline V CDR1 and CDR2: MNHEY, SVGAGI. After removal of 0 bases from V and 7 bases from J, the junction contained 6 bases not matched to a gene. This CDR3 spans 15 amino acids. CDR3 nucleotides: TGTGCCAGCAGTTACTCCGGGACAGGGTATGGGACCCAGTACTTC. As protein: CASSYSGTGYGTQYF.

The chain couples TRBV9 to TRBJ2-1; 9 bases line up with TRBD2. Looked up from germline, CDR1 is SGDLS and CDR2 is YYNGEE. V dropped 0 bases and J dropped 8; count of bases not matched to a gene: 6. The CDR3 length is 15 residues. CDR3 bases: TGTGCCAGCAGCGTAGATGGTAGCGGGAGCCATGAGCAGTTCTTC. Its protein is CASSVDGSGSHEQFF.

The chain has TRBV5-1 and TRBJ2-2; D perhaps matches TRBD2 (5 bases). The CDR3 sequence is 14 residues long. Deletions cut 6 bases from V and 3 bases from J, with 12 bases between. Germline-derived CDR1 and CDR2 are SGHRS and YFSETQ. The CDR3 nucleotides read TGCGCCAGCAAGCCCTACGGGGACACCGGGGAGCTGTTTTTT. Residues: CASKPYGDTGELFF.

The chain links TRBV9 to TRBJ1-6; a weak D match, TRBD1 (5 bases). Germline V gene lookup returns CDR1 SGDLS and CDR2 YYNGEE. Deletions cut 0 bases from V and 9 bases from J, with 13 bases between. CDR3 length equals 15 residues. The CDR3 DNA is TGTGCCAGCAGCGTAGGGCAGGGCCAGGGTTCACCCCTCCACTTT. It translates to CASSVGQGQGSPLHF. The whole variable domain, filled in from reference TRBV9 and TRBJ1-6, reads DSGVTQTPKHLITATGQRVTLRCSPRSGDLSVYWYQQSLDQGLQFLIQYYNGEERAKGNILERFSAQQFPDLHSELNLSSLELGDSALYFCASSVGQGQGSPLHFGNGTRLTVT.

V usage is TRBV5-1 and J usage is TRBJ2-7; D possibly corresponds to TRBD2 (6 bases). Germline V gene sequence: CDR1 SGHRS, CDR2 YFSETQ. CDR3 length: 14 residues. V lost 0 bases and J lost 6, with 13 bases in between. The CDR3: CASSLAPSAGEQYF. Written as DNA, the CDR3 is TGCGCCAGCAGCTTGGCCCCTAGCGCTGGCGAGCAGTACTTC.

V usage is TRBV14 and J usage is TRBJ2-7; weak D call: TRBD2 (8 bases). Germline-derived CDR1 and CDR2 are SGHDN and FVKESK. V was trimmed by 1 base and J by 3 bases, leaving 22 bases between them. The CDR3 totals 18 residues. The CDR3 coding sequence is TGTGCCAGCAGCCAAGGCGGGGGGACAGCCAGGTCCCTCTACGAGCAGTACTTC. It is translated as CASSQGGGTARSLYEQYF.

The table lists this clone with many counts. The J gene is TRBJ2-7, the V gene TRBV20-1; D uncertain. Trimming took off 4 bases at V and 7 bases at J, with 5 bases between the two ends. This CDR3 comprises 9 residues. The germline gives CDR1 DFQATT, CDR2 SNEGSKA (reference sequence). CDR3 residues: CSAIREQYF. As DNA, the CDR3 is TGCAGTGCTATACGGGAGCAGTACTTC.

V and J are TRBV30 and TRBJ2-7; 12 bases align to TRBD2. The V gene's germline CDR1 is GTSNPN and CDR2 SVGIG (reference sequence). V dropped 3 bases and J dropped 3; count of bases not matched to a gene: 9. CDR3 length equals 16 residues. The CDR3 region is CAWRPQGLAGLYEQYF. In nucleotides, the CDR3 is TGTGCCTGGAGACCACAAGGACTAGCGGGACTCTACGAGCAGTACTTC.

This sequence joins TRBV29-1 and TRBJ2-3; 11 nucleotides line up with TRBD2. Germline loops: CDR1 SQVTM, CDR2 ANQGSEA. The CDR3 has 15 amino acids. The V and J ends lost 7 bases and 7 bases, in that order; junction bases with no gene match: 13. CDR3 region: CSARAGTSGDYTQYF. In nucleotides, the CDR3 is TGCAGCGCCCGGGCCGGGACTAGCGGAGATTATACGCAGTATTTT.

The chain has TRBV7-2 and TRBJ2-7; 9 bases match TRBD1. The CDR3 length is 14 residues. Germline CDR1 and CDR2: SGHTA and FQGNSA. The V gene end was trimmed by 7 bases and the J gene end by 6 bases; junction bases not matched to a gene: 10. The CDR3 sequence: CASIPGQGFSEQYF. The CDR3 bases are TGTGCCAGCATCCCGGGACAGGGTTTCTCCGAGCAGTACTTC. The full variable domain, in which reference TRBV7-2 and TRBJ2-7 provide the parts outside the CDR3, is GAGVSQSPSNKVTEKGKDVELRCDPISGHTALYWYRQSLGQGLEFLIYFQGNSAPDKSGLPSDRFSAERTGGSVSTLTIQRTQQEDSAVYLCASIPGQGFSEQYFGPGTRLTVT.

This clone came up a few times. The V call is TRBV2, the J call TRBJ1-5; possibly TRBD1 for D (5 bases). The CDR3 extends over 13 amino acids. The V gene lost 6 bases and the J gene lost 4 bases, with 10 bases spanning the gap. Germline V CDR1 and CDR2: SNHLY, FYNNEI. Here the CDR3 reads CASRGEVNQPQHF. CDR3 sequence (DNA): TGTGCCAGCAGGGGGGAGGTAAATCAGCCCCAGCATTTT.

Note on this clone: The CDR3 does not end in the conserved phenylalanine or tryptophan, so this is likely a read error. No DNA is shown, since the ends of the CDR3 on it are uncertain; the CDR3 is the one TCRdb lists. The J gene is TRBJ1-1, the V gene TRBV29-1; the table's D call, TRBD1, has no DNA check behind it. The CDR3 has 9 residues if both end residues are counted. CDR1 and CDR2 (germline): SQVTM, ANQGSEA. CDR3 loop: CSVGFQGSL.

V usage is TRBV9 and J usage is TRBJ2-1, with a possible D match to TRBD2 (5 bases). Germline V gene lookup returns CDR1 SGDLS and CDR2 YYNGEE. Trimming stripped 2 bases from V and 4 bases from J, with 10 bases between. CDR3 length equals 14 residues. The CDR3 DNA follows: TGTGCCAGCAGCGTGGCGGGTCCATACAATGAGCAGTTCTTC. It codes for CASSVAGPYNEQFF. The variable domain in full, with the rest retrieved from reference TRBV9 and TRBJ2-1, is DSGVTQTPKHLITATGQRVTLRCSPRSGDLSVYWYQQSLDQGLQFLIQYYNGEERAKGNILERFSAQQFPDLHSELNLSSLELGDSALYFCASSVAGPYNEQFFGPGTRLTVL.

V usage is TRBV19 and J usage is TRBJ2-7; 10 nucleotides line up with TRBD1. In germline, CDR1 is LNHDA, CDR2 SQIVND (reference sequence). The CDR3 is 15 residues long. V shed 6 bases and J 4 bases; nucleotides not matched to a gene: 9. Here the CDR3 reads CASSQPGQGLYEQYF. The CDR3 nucleotides read TGTGCCAGTAGCCAACCGGGACAGGGGCTTTACGAGCAGTACTTC.

The rearrangement uses TRBV11-2 and TRBJ2-3, with D perhaps TRBD2 (6 bases). Per the germline V gene, CDR1 is SGHAT and CDR2 is FQNNGV. The CDR3 covers 14 residues. Trimming cost V 2 bases and J 1 base, with 7 bases left between them. This CDR3 reads CASSLSGRTDTQYF. CDR3 nucleotides: TGTGCCAGCAGCTTAAGCGGGCGCACAGATACGCAGTATTTT.

The chain uses TRBV6-4 and TRBJ1-5; D not certain. V was trimmed by 6 bases and J by 1 base, leaving 10 bases between them. CDR3 size: 14 residues. The V gene's germline CDR1 is MRHNA and CDR2 SNTAGT. The CDR3 is CASRPLQSNQPQHF. DNA of the CDR3: TGTGCCAGCAGGCCCCTTCAGAGCAATCAGCCCCAGCATTTT.

The chain combines TRBV2 with TRBJ2-1, with TRBD1 matching 9 bases. The V and J ends lost 3 bases and 6 bases, in that order; junction bases with no gene match: 9. Germline assignment: CDR1 SNHLY and CDR2 FYNNEI. This CDR3 comprises 16 residues. CDR3 DNA: TGTGCCAGCAGTGAGTTGGGGACAGGGTGGTTCAATGAGCAGTTCTTC. This gives the protein CASSELGTGWFNEQFF.

V usage is TRBV5-1 and J usage is TRBJ1-1; no clear D gene. The CDR3 extends over 14 amino acids. V was clipped by 4 bases and J by 2 bases, with 12 bases between them. The germline CDR1 and CDR2 sequences are SGHRS and YFSETQ. The CDR3 region has the DNA TGCGCCAGCAGCCAACTGACGGGAAACACTGAAGCTTTCTTT. Amino acids: CASSQLTGNTEAFF.

V and J are TRBV5-1 and TRBJ2-7; D not resolved. CDR1 is SGHRS and CDR2 is YFSETQ in the germline V gene. Trimming removed 1 base at V and 1 base at J, with 9 bases between. The CDR3 totals 14 residues. The CDR3: CASSLWPLSYEQYF. CDR3 sequence (DNA): TGCGCCAGCAGCTTGTGGCCCCTGTCCTACGAGCAGTACTTC.

In this sample, this clone turned up a few times. This rearrangement joins TRBV5-4 to TRBJ2-7, with 9 bases fitting TRBD1. The germline CDR1 and CDR2 sequences are SGHNT and YYREEE (reference sequence). J gave up 4 bases and V 3 bases, and 8 bases lay outside the gene matches. This CDR3 is 15 amino acids long. The DNA for the CDR3 is TGTGCCAGCAGCTGGCTTGGGACAGGGTTATACGAGCAGTACTTC. Protein product: CASSWLGTGLYEQYF.

This sequence joins TRBV5-1 and TRBJ1-1; a possible D gene is TRBD1 (5 bases). Trimming cost V 4 bases and J 1 base, with 11 bases left between them. Germline V gene data show CDR1 as SGHRS and CDR2 as YFSETQ. The CDR3 has 14 amino acids. The CDR3 DNA reads TGCGCCAGCAGCCCGGGCGGGGGGAACACTGAAGCTTTCTTT. The encoded protein is CASSPGGGNTEAFF.

CDR3 in amino acids: CSVGRDRVPYEQYF. As DNA, the CDR3 is TGCAGCGTTGGAAGGGACAGGGTCCCCTACGAGCAGTACTTC. The rearrangement joins TRBV29-1 to TRBJ2-7; 9 positions agree with TRBD1. Germline CDR1 is SQVTM and CDR2 is ANQGSEA. The CDR3 is 14 residues long. V was clipped by 4 bases and J by 2 bases; unmatched bases: 6.

V is TRBV29-1 and J is TRBJ2-2, with D possibly matching TRBD1 (5 bases). Germline assignment: CDR1 SQVTM and CDR2 ANQGSEA. The V end lost 7 bases, the J end lost 1 base, and 10 bases lay between the germline ends. The CDR3 is 13 residues long. CDR3 nucleotides: TGCAGCGGAGATACAGGGAACACCGGGGAGCTGTTTTTT. Protein: CSGDTGNTGELFF.